Sequencing of this TCR beta chain was carried out in a study of metastatic and nonmetastatic thyroid tumors (dated by TCRdb to the early 2020s). With respect to the entire study: The researchers compared repertoires between peripheral blood samples and tumor or nodule tissue samples from patients with malignant or benign thyroid disease. The paper as a whole reports these results and caveats: In both blood and tumor samples, malignant tumors were reported to have significantly higher TCR beta diversity than benign nodules.

Libraries came from PCR. Sequencing used an Illumina HiSeq 4000. High-throughput sequencing was used to profile the CDR3 region of the TCR beta-chain in every patient. Regarding the original processing steps: Drawing on CDR3 differences between clinicopathological groups, the researchers built a classifier meant to tell apart patients with distant-metastatic papillary thyroid cancer. Repertoire diversity was assessed with the Shannon index, and tumor-blood repertoire similarity with the Morisita-Horn index. TCRdb reworked the public reads: Q25 trimming with fastp, MiXCR clone assembly, productive beta chains retained. The V and J calls, along with clone size, are taken from TCRdb and not from the paper's own processing. This sample comprises tens of thousands of clones, about a sixth of them detected only once. Around 9.3% of the sample is held by the ten biggest clonotypes. No treatment had been received by any patient before thyroid surgery. Using T-cell receptor beta sequencing, the researchers looked back retrospectively at clinical samples from patients, gathered between about 2012 and 2018.

This clone appeared many times. Its antigen remains undetermined. No base quality information exists; no much larger clone differs at one position. The germline V gene sets CDR1 to SGHRS and CDR2 to YFSETQ. From the cysteine through the phenylalanine, the CDR3 covers 14 amino acids. This entry keeps only the CDR3 DNA: 42 bases, framed from base 1. V ends up 4 bases short and J 2 bases short, with an unmatched junction base count of 4. The chain is assembled from TRBV5-1 and TRBJ2-5; TRBD2 matches 8 bases in the middle. Sequencing was done on a sample of tumor tissue. The clonotype originates from a female donor with papillary thyroid cancer or a benign thyroid nodule (not recorded which). Some clones in this sample may be carry-over from other donors' samples. CDR3 protein: CASSRGLDQETQYF. The base sequence is TGCGCCAGCAGCAGGGGACTAGATCAAGAGACCCAGTACTTC.